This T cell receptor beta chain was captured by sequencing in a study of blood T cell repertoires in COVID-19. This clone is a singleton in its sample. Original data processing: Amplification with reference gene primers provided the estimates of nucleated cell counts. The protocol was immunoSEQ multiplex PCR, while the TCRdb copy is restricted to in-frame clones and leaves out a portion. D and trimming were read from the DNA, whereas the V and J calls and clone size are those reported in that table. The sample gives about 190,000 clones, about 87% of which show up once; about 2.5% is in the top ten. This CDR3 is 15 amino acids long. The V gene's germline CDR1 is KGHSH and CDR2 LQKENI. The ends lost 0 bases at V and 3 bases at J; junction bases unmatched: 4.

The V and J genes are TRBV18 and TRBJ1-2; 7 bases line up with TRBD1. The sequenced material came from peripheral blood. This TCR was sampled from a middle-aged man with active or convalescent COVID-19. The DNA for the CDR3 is TGTGCCAGCTCACCACCCGACAGGGAATACTATGGCTACACCTTC. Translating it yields CASSPPDREYYGYTF.